Listed here is a single TCR beta chain. The antigen it binds to is not known. No base quality values were provided; no much bigger clone lies one nucleotide off. Patients with ophthalmopathy had moderately to severely active disease, with a Clinical Activity Score of 3 or more, a NOSPECS grade of 4 or more, and a disease duration of less than 3 months. Patients with other autoimmune diseases, uncontrolled infections, pregnancy or lactation were excluded. Diagnosis was based on clinical symptoms, serum thyroxine, TRAb, thyroid ultrasound and orbital computed tomography. Using Ficoll-Paque density gradient centrifugation, PBMCs were isolated from about 10 ml of fresh peripheral blood. Trizol reagent was used to extract the total RNA, and its quality was then checked on an Agilent 2100 Bioanalyzer. The germline V gene sets CDR1 to SGHVS and CDR2 to FNYEAQ. For this chain, trimming is 0 bases at the V end and 7 bases at the J end, and the number of junction bases without a gene match is 3. Measured from the cysteine to the phenylalanine, the CDR3 is 13 residues long. The CDR3 DNA has 39 bases and is translated from base 1.

For repertoire sequencing, the TCR beta CDR3 regions were amplified from RNA transcripts. A first-round RT-PCR used HTBI primers with the Qiagen OneStep RT-PCR kit, followed by a second-round multiplex PCR, size selection and purification. Libraries were sequenced on an Illumina HiSeq2000 using paired-end 100 bp reads. As for the original processing: Reads were processed with SOAPnuke, discarding reads with adapters, uncalled bases, mean Phred below 15, or no exact constant-primer or identifier match. COPE v1.2.5 was used to merge high-quality paired reads. Each unique nucleotide sequence was treated as a clonotype, and MiTCR v1.1 was used to align the clonotypes to the IMGT TRB V, D and J references. The analysis was limited to V-J combinations with a frequency above 0.0001, which together covered roughly 99% of repertoires. For each V-J combination, a TCR clonal expansion and chaos score was defined as the ratio of F50 clonal expansion to chaos observed in the TCRdist matrix. Welch's t-statistics and random forest were used to reduce features to about a dozen V-J combinations, which were fed into a naive Bayes classifier. Thyroid-blood repertoire similarity was quantified with the Morisita-Horn index. TCRdb's own reprocessing of the public reads used fastp at Q25 and MiXCR and kept productive beta chains. Rows with one shared CDR3 protein collapse into an entry with the most common genes and DNA. V and J calls and clone size were set by TCRdb, not the authors. The sample table contains about 700,000 distinct CDR3 sequences; only one count was recorded for approximately 39% of them. The ten largest make up 2.5% to 3.5% of the sample.

The data derive from a study of Graves' ophthalmopathy and Graves' hyperthyroidism (dated by TCRdb to the late 2010s). A note on the overall study: Peripheral blood was collected before any treatment was given, at the time of initial diagnosis. Following sample collection, hyperthyroidism patients were given methimazole at a starting dose of 30 mg daily, and ophthalmopathy patients were given high-dose intravenous methylprednisolone. In about six hyperthyroidism patients, the T-cell repertoire of thyroid tissue was compared with the T-cell repertoire of blood. In total, 135 blood samples were TCR-sequenced: fewer than 50 ophthalmopathy, over 70 hyperthyroidism and some 17 hyperthyroidism-to-ophthalmopathy patients. A discovery set of 95 to 100 patients (under 45 ophthalmopathy, 55 to 65 stable hyperthyroidism) was enrolled to explore V-J signatures distinguishing ophthalmopathy from hyperthyroidism. To tell Graves' ophthalmopathy apart from Graves' hyperthyroidism, and to predict which patients would progress to ophthalmopathy, the study relied on TCR beta repertoire signatures. For independent validation, a separate cohort was made up of around 18 hyperthyroidism patients plus 17 patients who later progressed from hyperthyroidism to ophthalmopathy. The research as a whole found: In validation, the model predicted ophthalmopathy progression with about 70% sensitivity and less than 80% specificity; 12 predicted patients were CT-confirmed with GO in a median of about 7.1 months. Most expanded thyroid clonotypes with frequency above 0.001 were also detected in blood, suggesting blood repertoires may reflect the thyroid immune response. The 13-signature model separated ophthalmopathy from stable hyperthyroidism with 85% to 90% sensitivity and less than 83% specificity in cross-validation, and 80%/75% in the test set. Sample size was not predetermined statistically, and investigators were not blinded to group allocation.

The sequence was collected from an adult man with Graves' ophthalmopathy. Sequencing was done on a sample of peripheral blood. The rearranged segments are TRBV7-6 and TRBJ2-7, with 7 junctional bases fitting TRBD2. The CDR3 here reads CASSLARAGEQYF. The sequenced DNA: TGTGCCAGCAGCTTAGCGCGAGCGGGAGAGCAGTACTTC. Reference TRBV7-6 and TRBJ2-7 proteins supply the regions before and after the CDR3; the full variable domain is: GAGVSQSPRYKVTKRGQDVALRCDPISGHVSLYWYRQALGQGPEFLTYFNYEAQQDKSGLPNDRFSAERPEGSISTLTIQRTEQRDSAMYRCASSLARAGEQYFGPGTRLTVT.